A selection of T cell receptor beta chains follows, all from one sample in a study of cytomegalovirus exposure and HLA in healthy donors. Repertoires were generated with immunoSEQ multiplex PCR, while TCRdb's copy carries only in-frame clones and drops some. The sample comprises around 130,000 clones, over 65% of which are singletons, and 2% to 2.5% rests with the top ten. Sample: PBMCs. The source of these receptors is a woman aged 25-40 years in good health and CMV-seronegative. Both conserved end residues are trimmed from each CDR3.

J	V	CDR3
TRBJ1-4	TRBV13	ASSLEGHTTNEKLF
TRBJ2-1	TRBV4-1	ASSQDWGRGGRNEQF
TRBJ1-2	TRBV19	ATLRERESGYT
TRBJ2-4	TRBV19	ASSGTDLAKNIQY
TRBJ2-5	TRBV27	ASSKGTGETQY
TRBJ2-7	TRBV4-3	ASSQDVSSGGGYEQY
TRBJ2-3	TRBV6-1	ASSDLSGGGDTQY
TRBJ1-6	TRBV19	ASSITGSLRNSPLH
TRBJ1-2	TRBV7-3	ASSTGGYGYT
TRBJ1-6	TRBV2	ASLSRDSYSPLH
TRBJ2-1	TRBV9	ASSVGGQGARDEQF